The 3 T cell receptor beta chains reported below all come from one sample, sequenced in a study of T cell clones after liver transplantation (dated by TCRdb to the late 2010s). The library was produced with the immunoSEQ multiplex PCR assay. TCRdb obtained this table from immuneACCESS and retained in-frame rearrangements with V and J assigned. These tables miss some clones; where compared with another copy, unresolved V genes account for less than half of the shortfall, and the remainder is unexplained. A total of about 11,000 clones appear in this sample, about 76% of them only once. The top ten clones comprise roughly a quarter of the sample. The sequences come from CD4+ T cells from blood, collected around 31 months after liver transplant. The receptors shown here come from a human patient who received a liver transplant. After a transplant, the graft donor may have provided part of the T cells.

The chain carries TRBV6-5 and TRBJ2-3; D gene ambiguous. Deletions cut 2 bases from V and 2 bases from J, with 14 bases between. The length of the CDR3 is 16 residues. Germline V CDR1 and CDR2: MNHEY, SVGAGI. The DNA for the CDR3 is TGTGCCAGCAGTTACGGGAATCCGAGTATCACAGATACGCAGTATTTT. Its protein product is CASSYGNPSITDTQYF.

The chain has TRBV30 and TRBJ2-2; D ambiguous. The CDR3 runs to 12 residues. The V end lost 5 bases, the J end lost 5 bases, and 9 bases lay between the germline ends. Germline V CDR1 and CDR2: GTSNPN, SVGIG (reference sequence). The CDR3 protein is CAWRTPTGELFF. The CDR3 region has the DNA TGTGCCTGGCGAACACCGACCGGGGAGCTGTTTTTT. The full variable domain, with the rest looked up from reference TRBV30 and TRBJ2-2, is SQTIHQWPATLVQPVGSPLSLECTVEGTSNPNLYWYRQAAGRGLQLLFYSVGIGQISSEVPQNLSASRPQDRQFILSSKKLLLSDSGFYLCAWRTPTGELFFGEGSRLTVL.

The genes are TRBV10-1 and TRBJ1-5; unclear D gene. V was shortened by 3 bases and J by 7 bases, with 7 bases between the two germline ends. CDR3 length: 12 amino acids. Germline values: CDR1 WNHNN, CDR2 SYGVQD (reference sequence). The CDR3 region has the DNA TGCGCCAGCAGTGACGGGGAACAGCCCCAGCATTTT. It codes for CASSDGEQPQHF.